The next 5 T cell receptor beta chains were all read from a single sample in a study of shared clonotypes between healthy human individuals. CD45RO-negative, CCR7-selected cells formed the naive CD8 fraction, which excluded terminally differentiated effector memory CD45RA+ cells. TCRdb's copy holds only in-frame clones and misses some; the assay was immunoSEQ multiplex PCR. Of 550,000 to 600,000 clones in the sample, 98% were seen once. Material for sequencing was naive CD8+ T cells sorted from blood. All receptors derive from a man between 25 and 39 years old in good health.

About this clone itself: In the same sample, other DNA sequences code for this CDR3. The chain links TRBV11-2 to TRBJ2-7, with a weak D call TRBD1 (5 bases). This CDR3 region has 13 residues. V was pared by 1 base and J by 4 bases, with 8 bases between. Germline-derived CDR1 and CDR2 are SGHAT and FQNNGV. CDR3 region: CASSLGQIYEQYF. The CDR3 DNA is TGTGCCAGCAGCTTAGGACAGATATACGAGCAGTACTTC.

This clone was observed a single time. This chain's CDR3 is CSVEDPTGIYYQETQYF. DNA for the CDR3: TGCAGCGTTGAGGATCCGACAGGGATCTACTACCAAGAGACCCAGTACTTC. The V call is TRBV29-1, the J call TRBJ2-5; 7 nucleotides line up with TRBD1. V shed 3 bases, J shed 0 bases, and the junction held 13 bases outside the gene matches. Germline lookup yields CDR1 SQVTM and CDR2 ANQGSEA. This CDR3 has 17 amino acids.

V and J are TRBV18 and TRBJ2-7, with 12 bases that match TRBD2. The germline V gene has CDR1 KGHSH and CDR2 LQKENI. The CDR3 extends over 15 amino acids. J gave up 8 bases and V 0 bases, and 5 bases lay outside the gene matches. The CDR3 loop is CASSPPTSGSLKQYF. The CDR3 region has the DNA TGTGCCAGCTCACCACCGACTAGCGGGAGTCTTAAGCAGTACTTC.

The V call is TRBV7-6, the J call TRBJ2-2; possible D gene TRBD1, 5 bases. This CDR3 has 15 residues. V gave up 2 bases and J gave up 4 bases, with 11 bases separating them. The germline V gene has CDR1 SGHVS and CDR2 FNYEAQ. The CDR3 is CASSLPGRGTGELFF. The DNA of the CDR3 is TGTGCCAGCAGCTTACCGGGTAGGGGCACCGGGGAGCTGTTTTTT.

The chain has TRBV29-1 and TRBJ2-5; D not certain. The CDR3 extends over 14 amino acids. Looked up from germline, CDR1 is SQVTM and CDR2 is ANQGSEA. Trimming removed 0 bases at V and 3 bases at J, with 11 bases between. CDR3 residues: CSVEEGMGEETQYF. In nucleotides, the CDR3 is TGCAGCGTTGAAGAAGGAATGGGTGAAGAGACCCAGTACTTC.